Below, 27 T cell receptor beta chains from the same sample are listed, as sequenced in a study of T cells in tuberculosis. Data came from immunoSEQ multiplex PCR; TCRdb stores just in-frame clones and leaves some out. Of 40,000 to 45,000 clones in the sample, nearly 95% were seen once. Sequencing used PBMCs. Receptors were obtained from a donor aged 10-29 years with latent tuberculosis or without tuberculosis infection.

The chain combines TRBV2 with TRBJ1-5; 7 nucleotides agree with TRBD1. The CDR3 is made up of 13 amino acids. Trimming cost V 8 bases and J 2 bases; bases outside gene matches: 3. Germline CDR1 is SNHLY and CDR2 is FYNNEI. As DNA, the CDR3 is TGTGCCAGCGACAGGGAAGGCAATCAGCCCCAGCATTTT. It specifies CASDREGNQPQHF.

V and J are TRBV7-8 and TRBJ1-3, with 7 nucleotides matching TRBD1. The CDR3 extends over 17 amino acids. Germline CDR1 reads SGHVS; CDR2 reads FQNEAQ. V lost 5 bases and J lost 3; bases outside the gene matches: 13. The CDR3 coding sequence is TGTGCCAGCAGCCCGGGACAGACGGGAGCGTTTGGAAACACCATATATTTT. Its translation: CASSPGQTGAFGNTIYF.

This chain connects TRBV5-4 to TRBJ2-3; 8 bases fit TRBD2. Trimming at V came to 2 bases and at J to 2 bases, leaving 4 bases not matched to a gene. This CDR3 is 15 amino acids long. Germline values: CDR1 SGHNT, CDR2 YYREEE (reference sequence). The CDR3 bases are TGTGCCAGCAGCTTACGCGGGGGGACCACAGATACGCAGTATTTT. It encodes CASSLRGGTTDTQYF.

V is TRBV18 and J is TRBJ2-3; possibly TRBD2 for D (5 bases). V was clipped by 3 bases and J by 2 bases, with 15 bases between them. Germline V gene data show CDR1 as KGHSH and CDR2 as LQKENI. The CDR3 covers 16 residues. The CDR3 DNA reads TGTGCCAGCTCACCCTGGGCTAGCTCTTCCACAGATACGCAGTATTTT. Translation: CASSPWASSSTDTQYF.

In its sample, this clone was seen a few times. CDR3 amino acids: CASSLSPQGPGSNQPQHF. CDR3 nucleotide sequence: TGCGCCAGCAGCTTATCGCCCCAGGGGCCCGGTAGCAATCAGCCCCAGCATTTT. V and J are TRBV5-1 and TRBJ1-5, with D perhaps TRBD1 (6 bases). Germline lookup yields CDR1 SGHRS and CDR2 YFSETQ. The CDR3 totals 18 residues. V dropped 2 bases and J dropped 0 bases, with 18 bases sitting between them.

The chain combines TRBV19 with TRBJ1-2; possibly TRBD1 for D (5 bases). CDR1 and CDR2 from the germline V gene are LNHDA and SQIVND (reference sequence). V was clipped by 10 bases and J by 2 bases, with 11 bases between them. The CDR3 loop spans 12 amino acids. CDR3 protein: CATEQENYGYTF. DNA for the CDR3: TGTGCCACCGAACAGGAAAACTATGGCTACACCTTC.

Only one count was recorded for this clone. The genes are TRBV29-1 and TRBJ2-7, with D hard to call. Germline loops: CDR1 SQVTM, CDR2 ANQGSEA. The CDR3 is made up of 12 amino acids. Trimming left V 4 bases short and J 5 bases short, with 12 bases between. In DNA, the CDR3 is TGCAGCGTTGCCGGGTTTGCAGACGAGCAGTACTTC. It is translated as CSVAGFADEQYF.

This rearrangement joins TRBV5-1 to TRBJ1-5; D is uncertain. Trimming removed 4 bases from V and 2 bases from J, with 10 bases in between. From germline, CDR1 is SGHRS and CDR2 YFSETQ. CDR3 length equals 14 residues. The CDR3 DNA is TGCGCCAGCAGCGTGGGAACAGGCAATCAGCCCCAGCATTTT. As protein: CASSVGTGNQPQHF.

The chain uses TRBV5-6 and TRBJ2-2; TRBD1 aligns across 9 bases. V was pared by 2 bases and J by 5 bases, with 1 base of the junction left unmatched. Germline-derived CDR1 and CDR2 are SGHDT and YYEEEE. This CDR3 contains 14 residues. The DNA of the CDR3 is TGTGCCAGCAGCTTTGGACAGGGGACCGGGGAGCTGTTTTTT. This gives the protein CASSFGQGTGELFF.

This chain links TRBV4-1 with TRBJ2-5; TRBD2 aligns across 13 bases. Germline V gene sequence: CDR1 MGHRA, CDR2 YSYEKL. CDR3 length: 19 residues. V shed 3 bases and J 9 bases; nucleotides not matched to a gene: 19. The CDR3 coding sequence is TGCGCCAGCAGCCAGGCGCCGGGACTAGCGGGAAACCTCCCGGGGGCCCAGTACTTC. Translated: CASSQAPGLAGNLPGAQYF.

The chain combines TRBV6-6 with TRBJ1-5; TRBD1 agrees at 8 bases. J was trimmed by 4 bases and V by 4 bases; bases with no gene match: 6. The CDR3 loop spans 15 amino acids. CDR1 MNHNY and CDR2 SVGAGI come from the germline V gene (reference sequence). This CDR3 is CASSSLDRVNQPQHF. DNA for the CDR3: TGTGCCAGCAGTTCCCTGGACAGGGTTAATCAGCCCCAGCATTTT.

The rearrangement joins TRBV6-1 to TRBJ1-4, with TRBD1 matching 8 bases. V lost 2 bases to trimming and J lost 4 bases; unmatched junction nucleotides: 9. The CDR3 runs to 17 residues. CDR1 and CDR2 from the germline V gene are MNHNS and SASEGT. The CDR3 DNA reads TGTGCCAGCAGTGAACAGGGGGCCGTGTTATTTAATGAAAAACTGTTTTTT. Its protein is CASSEQGAVLFNEKLFF.

The V call is TRBV27, the J call TRBJ1-4, with 9 nucleotides matching TRBD1. Looked up from germline, CDR1 is MNHEY and CDR2 is SMNVEV (reference sequence). With 0 bases clipped from V and 7 bases from J, the junction kept 3 bases outside the gene matches. The CDR3 is made up of 15 amino acids. CDR3 amino acids: CASSLSGQGSEKLFF. DNA for the CDR3: TGTGCCAGCAGTTTATCCGGACAGGGGAGTGAAAAACTGTTTTTT.

This clone was seen a handful of times. V usage is TRBV19 and J usage is TRBJ1-6; no definite D call. Germline V CDR1 and CDR2: LNHDA, SQIVND (reference sequence). This CDR3 contains 12 residues. Trimming removed 3 bases at V and 13 bases at J, with 10 bases between. The CDR3 reads CASSIRSGPLHF. The CDR3, as DNA: TGTGCCAGTAGTATCAGGAGCGGTCCCCTCCACTTT.

The V gene is TRBV5-1, the J gene TRBJ2-7; 11 positions agree with TRBD1. Germline V gene lookup returns CDR1 SGHRS and CDR2 YFSETQ. The junction had 8 bases not matched to a gene; V was cut back by 3 bases and J by 3 bases. This CDR3 region has 16 residues. As DNA, the CDR3 is TGCGCCAGCAGCTGGAGTCCGGGACAGGGGGACTACGAGCAGTACTTC. Translating gives CASSWSPGQGDYEQYF.

CDR3 region: CASSPNRGENSPLHF. The CDR3 nucleotides are TGTGCCAGCAGTCCAAACAGGGGGGAGAATTCACCCCTCCACTTT. V and J are TRBV7-6 and TRBJ1-6, with 8 bases that match TRBD1. Looked up from germline, CDR1 is SGHVS and CDR2 is FNYEAQ. The CDR3 has 15 residues. V lost 6 bases to trimming and J lost 7 bases; unmatched junction nucleotides: 8.

The chain uses TRBV19 and TRBJ1-2; 8 bases map to TRBD1. Per the germline V gene, CDR1 is LNHDA and CDR2 is SQIVND (reference sequence). The CDR3 has 15 residues. J lost 9 bases, V lost 3 bases, and 12 bases had no gene match. The CDR3 region has the DNA TGTGCCAGTAGTATTGGAGTATGGGACAGGCACAGCTACACCTTC. This translates into CASSIGVWDRHSYTF.

The chain has TRBV19 and TRBJ1-1; D gene ambiguous. CDR1 and CDR2 (germline): LNHDA, SQIVND (reference sequence). V was shortened by 5 bases and J by 4 bases, with 14 bases between the two germline ends. The CDR3 runs to 14 residues. CDR3 nucleotide sequence: TGTGCCAGTAGTTACCCCACTCCGAGCACTGAAGCTTTCTTT. Its protein is CASSYPTPSTEAFF.

V and J are TRBV5-5 and TRBJ2-7; 8 bases match TRBD1. Per the germline V gene, CDR1 is SGHKS and CDR2 is YYEKEE (reference sequence). There are 15 residues in the CDR3. V lost 4 bases and J lost 1; bases outside the gene matches: 7. The CDR3, as DNA: TGTGCCAGCAGCCTAAAGGGACAGGAGTCCTACGAGCAGTACTTC. This gives the protein CASSLKGQESYEQYF.

The rearrangement joins TRBV5-1 to TRBJ1-5, with 9 bases matching TRBD1. The CDR3 spans 15 residues. The V and J ends lost 0 bases and 4 bases, in that order; junction bases with no gene match: 2. The germline CDR1 and CDR2 sequences are SGHRS and YFSETQ. CDR3 in DNA: TGCGCCAGCAGCTTGGGAGACAGGGGGAATCAGCCCCAGCATTTT. Its translation: CASSLGDRGNQPQHF.

The genes are TRBV9 and TRBJ2-1; 13 nucleotides line up with TRBD2. The CDR3 length is 15 residues. Germline-derived CDR1 and CDR2 are SGDLS and YYNGEE. After removal of 3 bases from V and 9 bases from J, the junction contained 6 bases not matched to a gene. This CDR3 is CASSAGLAGYLEQFF. The DNA of the CDR3 is TGTGCCAGCAGCGCGGGACTAGCGGGGTATCTTGAGCAGTTCTTC.

The chain employs TRBV29-1 and TRBJ1-2; no clear D. There are 10 residues in the CDR3. Germline CDR1 reads SQVTM; CDR2 reads ANQGSEA. V was shortened by 3 bases and J by 6 bases, with 5 bases between the two germline ends. The CDR3 loop is CSVDEDGYTF. CDR3 sequence (DNA): TGCAGCGTTGATGAGGATGGCTACACCTTC.

This clone has only one observation. The chain has TRBV2 and TRBJ2-5; TRBD1 might be the D (6 bases). Germline V gives CDR1 SNHLY, CDR2 FYNNEI. The V gene lost 4 bases and the J gene lost 5 bases, with 11 bases spanning the gap. The CDR3 runs to 13 residues. CDR3 amino acids: CASSVGQGETQYF. The CDR3 nucleotides are TGTGCCAGCAGTGTTGGGCAGGGGGAGACCCAGTACTTC.

The rearrangement links TRBV27 to TRBJ1-1; D not certain. Germline assignment: CDR1 MNHEY and CDR2 SMNVEV (reference sequence). The CDR3 runs to 13 residues. Trimming took 3 bases from V and 4 from J, leaving 9 bases between them. The DNA of the CDR3 is TGTGCCAGCAGTTTGGGTACGGGCACTGAAGCTTTCTTT. This sequence encodes CASSLGTGTEAFF.

The CDR3 region is CASSKVGQGFNQPQHF. CDR3 sequence (DNA): TGTGCCAGCAGCAAAGTGGGACAGGGGTTTAATCAGCCCCAGCATTTT. This sequence joins TRBV21-1 and TRBJ1-5; the D call TRBD1 from the table was never checked on the DNA. TRBV21-1 is shown as a pseudogene. CDR3 size: 16 residues.

The sample holds a few counts of this clone. The rearrangement links TRBV2 to TRBJ1-6, with D possibly matching TRBD1 (5 bases). V lost 0 bases and J 6 bases, leaving 9 bases between the germline ends. The length of the CDR3 is 15 residues. Germline-derived CDR1 and CDR2 are SNHLY and FYNNEI. This chain's CDR3 is CASSEAGRLNSPLHF. In DNA, the CDR3 is TGTGCCAGCAGTGAAGCGGGGCGGCTTAATTCACCCCTCCACTTT. Together with reference TRBV2 and TRBJ1-6, the CDR3 gives the full variable domain: EPEVTQTPSHQVTQMGQEVILRCVPISNHLYFYWYRQILGQKVEFLVSFYNNEISEKSEIFDDQFSVERPDGSNFTLKIRSTKLEDSAMYFCASSEAGRLNSPLHFGNGTRLTVT.

V is TRBV10-2 and J is TRBJ2-7; no clear D. Germline assignment: CDR1 WSHSY and CDR2 SAAADI. The CDR3 loop spans 14 amino acids. V was shortened by 2 bases and J by 3 bases, with 11 bases between the two germline ends. The CDR3 sequence: CASSETGLYYEQYF. CDR3 nucleotide sequence: TGCGCCAGCAGTGAGACGGGTCTCTACTACGAGCAGTACTTC.